Presented here are 12 T cell receptor beta chains from one specimen sequenced in a study of T cell repertoires in cytomegalovirus infection. From the reads, TCRdb called clonotypes with MiXCR, one entry per CDR3 protein. The table includes approximately 500,000 distinct CDR3 sequences, approximately 25% detected once. Sample: PBMCs. The receptors were sampled from a human donor in good health (CMV status not recorded). Some clones in this sample may be carry-over from other donors' samples.

This clonotype was counted only a few times. This chain connects TRBV6-8 to TRBJ2-7, with TRBD1 matching over 9 bases. The germline CDR1 and CDR2 sequences are MNHGY and SAAAGT. The CDR3 is made up of 15 amino acids. Trimming at V came to 6 bases and at J to 0 bases, leaving 6 bases not matched to a gene. The CDR3 region has the DNA TGTGCCAGCAGCGGGACAGGGATATCCTCCTACGAGCAGTACGTC. Translation: CASSGTGISSYEQYV.

This rearrangement joins TRBV6-1 to TRBJ1-1; TRBD1 agrees at 10 bases. CDR3 length: 15 residues. Looked up from germline, CDR1 is MNHNS and CDR2 is SASEGT. J lost 11 bases, V lost 5 bases, and 14 bases had no gene match. The CDR3 DNA reads TGTGCCAGCAGTTCGACGATTTCCGGGACAGGGGCGGCTTTCTTT. Amino acids: CASSSTISGTGAAFF.

The rearrangement links TRBV5-8 to TRBJ2-7; 14 bases line up with TRBD2. The length of the CDR3 is 17 residues. From germline, CDR1 is SGHTS and CDR2 YDEGEE. The J segment lost 3 bases and the V segment lost 0 bases, leaving 5 bases of the junction unmatched. The CDR3 spells CASSLGGLAGEIYEQYV. In nucleotides, the CDR3 is TGTGCCAGCAGCTTGGGGGGACTAGCGGGGGAGATCTACGAGCAGTACGTC.

This clonotype has at least ten counts. The chain links TRBV7-8 to TRBJ2-7; tentatively, D is TRBD1 or TRBD2 (5 bases each). Trimming removed 1 base at V and 3 bases at J, with 10 bases between. The CDR3 covers 14 residues. Germline V CDR1 and CDR2: SGHVS, FQNEAQ. In nucleotides, the CDR3 is TGTGCCAGCAGCTTAGGACGGGGCCACTACGAGCAGTACGTC. Residues: CASSLGRGHYEQYV.

Comment on this clonotype: A junction boundary mismatches the germline segment, possibly from a read error. The CDR3 coding sequence is TGTGCCAACAAAGACAATGAGCATTTCTTC. As protein: CANKDNEHFF. The genes are TRBV7-9 and TRBJ2-1; D ambiguous. The CDR3 runs to 10 residues. Per germline, CDR1 SEHNR and CDR2 FQNEAQ (reference sequence).

This chain joins TRBV27 and TRBJ2-7; 13 nucleotides line up with TRBD2. V was pared by 5 bases and J by 5 bases, with 9 bases of the junction left unmatched. Germline values: CDR1 MNHEY, CDR2 SMNVEV (reference sequence). There are 16 residues in the CDR3. CDR3 sequence: CASSPILAGGPHEQYV. For the CDR3, the DNA is TGTGCCAGCAGTCCTATACTAGCGGGAGGGCCCCACGAGCAGTACGTC.

This sequence joins TRBV12-3 or TRBV12-4 and TRBJ2-3; D is perhaps TRBD2 (5 bases). V was pared by 6 bases and J by 0 bases, with 10 bases between. The CDR3 covers 14 residues. CDR3 bases: TGTGCCAGCAGACGGGAAAAAAGCACAGATACGCAGTATTTT. This gives the protein CASRREKSTDTQYF.

This chain uses TRBV12-3 or TRBV12-4 with TRBJ1-5; 9 bases map to TRBD1. The CDR3 contains 19 residues. The V segment lost 5 bases and the J segment 1 base; nucleotides outside the gene matches: 15. CDR3 sequence: CASSAYRGRGDGSNQPQHF. The CDR3 DNA follows: TGTGCCAGCAGTGCATACAGGGGGCGGGGGGATGGCAGCAATCAGCCCCAGCATTTT.

This clonotype has at least ten counts. For the CDR3, the DNA is TGTGCCATCAGTGAGCGGGCGGGGAGCGGGAGTCTCGATGAGCAGTTCTTC. Its translation is CAISERAGSGSLDEQFF. The chain carries TRBV10-3 and TRBJ2-1, with 8 bases matching TRBD2. The CDR3 runs to 17 residues. V lost 2 bases and J lost 8; bases outside the gene matches: 14. Per germline, CDR1 ENHRY and CDR2 SYGVKD.

This chain links TRBV6-1 with TRBJ2-1; TRBD1 is a possible D gene (6 bases). The CDR3 contains 15 residues. With 4 bases removed from V and 5 bases from J, the gap between germline ends came to 15 bases. The V gene's germline CDR1 is MNHNS and CDR2 SASEGT. The CDR3 DNA reads TGTGCCAGCAGTGTGTCTACAGGGTATAACAATGAGCAGTTCTTC. Its protein is CASSVSTGYNNEQFF.

This rearrangement joins TRBV15 to TRBJ1-1; perhaps TRBD1 as D (6 bases). Germline V gene sequence: CDR1 LNHNV, CDR2 YYDKDF (reference sequence). Trimming took off 5 bases at V and 1 base at J, with 8 bases between the two ends. This CDR3 has 13 residues. The CDR3 DNA is TGTGCCACCAGCGAACAGGGGAACACTGAAGCTTTCTTT. Translated, it gives CATSEQGNTEAFF.

This clonotype showed up many times. The chain employs TRBV7-9 and TRBJ2-1; tentatively, D is TRBD1 (5 bases). The V end was cut by 1 base, the J end by 10 bases, with 8 bases between. Germline V gives CDR1 SEHNR, CDR2 FQNEAQ (reference sequence). The CDR3 is 12 amino acids. The CDR3 reads CASSLGTIEQFF. The CDR3 DNA reads TGTGCCAGCAGCTTAGGGACAATCGAGCAGTTCTTC.